These 13 T cell receptor beta chains came from one sample sequenced in a study of CD8 T cells in Susac syndrome. The RNA input was about 0.5 to 1 ug, and it was reverse transcribed with random hexamers. One entry per CDR3 protein results from TCRdb running MiXCR on the immunoSEQ multiplex PCR reads. The repertoire holds approximately 260,000 distinct CDR3 sequences, with about 96% as singletons. Source material: CD4+ T cells from PBMCs. The receptors were sampled from a human donor with Susac syndrome.

The V and J genes are TRBV30 and TRBJ2-7, with TRBD1 as a possible D gene (6 bases). Germline lookup yields CDR1 GTSNPN and CDR2 SVGIG (reference sequence). V was shortened by 3 bases and J by 1 base, with 13 bases between the two germline ends. The CDR3 sequence is 14 residues long. The CDR3 sequence is CAWRWGRRSYEQYF. The CDR3, as DNA: TGTGCCTGGAGGTGGGGGCGTAGGTCCTACGAGCAGTACTTC.

The chain carries TRBV9 and TRBJ1-3, with 9 bases identical to TRBD1. The V segment lost 2 bases and the J segment 0 bases; nucleotides outside the gene matches: 6. This CDR3 comprises 17 residues. CDR1 and CDR2 (germline): SGDLS, YYNGEE. CDR3 nucleotides: TGTGCCAGCAGCGTGAAGGGACAGGGTTACTCTGGAAACACCATATATTTT. Translating it yields CASSVKGQGYSGNTIYF.

This chain connects TRBV13 to TRBJ2-3; no clear D gene. The CDR3 totals 13 residues. V was trimmed by 4 bases and J by 3 bases, leaving 8 bases between them. CDR1 is PRHDT, CDR2 FYEKMQ, per germline (reference sequence). CDR3 sequence reads: CASSSYGTDTQYF. The CDR3 DNA follows: TGTGCCAGCAGCTCCTATGGGACAGATACGCAGTATTTT.

The rearrangement uses TRBV19 and TRBJ2-5; D may correspond to TRBD1 or TRBD2 (6 bases each). Germline CDR1 and CDR2: LNHDA and SQIVND (reference sequence). CDR3 size: 15 residues. V lost 7 bases and J lost 0, with 15 bases in between. The CDR3 nucleotides read TGTGCCAGTAAGCCGGACAGCGGGTACCAAGAGACCCAGTACTTC. Protein: CASKPDSGYQETQYF.

The chain carries TRBV28 and TRBJ2-7; D is unresolved. V was trimmed by 2 bases and J by 2 bases, leaving 10 bases between them. The germline V gene encodes CDR1 MDHEN and CDR2 SYDVKM. The CDR3 consists of 14 residues. CDR3 amino acids: CASSLHRPPYEQYF. The DNA of the CDR3 is TGTGCCAGCAGTTTACACCGGCCACCCTACGAGCAGTACTTC.

The chain combines TRBV12-3 or TRBV12-4 with TRBJ2-5; weak D call: TRBD2 (6 bases). The CDR3 extends over 15 amino acids. V lost 2 bases and J 5 bases, leaving 15 bases between the germline ends. CDR3 DNA: TGTGCCAGCAGTTTACGCGTGGGGGGAAAGGAGACCCAGTACTTC. This codes for CASSLRVGGKETQYF.

This chain connects TRBV2 to TRBJ2-1; D call uncertain. Germline CDR1 reads SNHLY; CDR2 reads FYNNEI. V was shortened by 7 bases and J by 0 bases, with 10 bases between the two germline ends. The CDR3 is 14 amino acids. The CDR3 bases are TGTGCCAGCAAAGAAGGTGCCTCCTACAATGAGCAGTTCTTC. The encoded protein is CASKEGASYNEQFF.

The chain joins TRBV7-2 to TRBJ2-3; weak D call: TRBD2 (5 bases). The CDR3 is 15 residues long. V lost 7 bases to trimming and J lost 4 bases, with 18 bases between them. The V gene's germline CDR1 is SGHTA and CDR2 FQGNSA. CDR3 residues: CASNKAVPAPDTQYF. CDR3 bases: TGTGCCAGCAACAAAGCGGTCCCGGCCCCAGATACGCAGTATTTT.

V usage is TRBV20-1 and J usage is TRBJ1-2, with 9 bases matching TRBD1. This CDR3 comprises 12 residues. Germline lookup yields CDR1 DFQATT and CDR2 SNEGSKA (reference sequence). J lost 6 bases, V lost 5 bases, and 4 bases had no gene match. The CDR3 sequence: CSAGTGLDGYTF. The DNA for the CDR3 is TGCAGTGCTGGGACAGGGCTCGATGGCTACACCTTC.

The chain couples TRBV3-1 to TRBJ2-3; 8 bases are a match to TRBD2. This CDR3 region has 16 residues. The germline V gene encodes CDR1 LGHDT and CDR2 YNNKEL (reference sequence). With 1 base clipped from V and 7 bases from J, the junction kept 10 bases outside the gene matches. CDR3 DNA sequence: TGTGCCAGCAGCCAAGTTAGGAGCGGGAGACGAAATACGCAGTATTTT. It encodes CASSQVRSGRRNTQYF.

The V and J genes are TRBV4-1 and TRBJ2-6; D may correspond to TRBD1 or TRBD2 (5 bases each). Germline V gives CDR1 MGHRA, CDR2 YSYEKL. The CDR3 extends over 18 amino acids. The V end lost 2 bases, the J end lost 1 base, and 15 bases lay between the germline ends. CDR3 in amino acids: CASSQPGRRRSGANVLTF. DNA of the CDR3: TGCGCCAGCAGCCAACCGGGACGCAGAAGGTCTGGGGCCAACGTCCTGACTTTC.

The CDR3: CASSFLTSGSSTQYF. DNA of the CDR3: TGTGCCAGCAGCTTCTTGACTAGCGGGAGCTCTACGCAGTATTTT. The rearrangement uses TRBV5-4 and TRBJ2-3, with TRBD2 identical over 12 bases. There are 15 residues in the CDR3. CDR1 and CDR2 from the germline V gene are SGHNT and YYREEE (reference sequence). With V trimmed by 2 bases and J by 8 bases, 6 bases remained unmatched.

The genes are TRBV7-3 and TRBJ2-1, with 7 nucleotides matching TRBD2. The ends lost 5 bases at V and 0 bases at J; junction bases unmatched: 7. The CDR3 length is 16 residues. The germline V gene has CDR1 SGHTA and CDR2 FQGTGA. For the CDR3, the DNA is TGTGCCAGCAGCCCTCAAGCGGGATCCTCCTACAATGAGCAGTTCTTC. Its translation: CASSPQAGSSYNEQFF. The entire variable domain, with the rest obtained from reference TRBV7-3 and TRBJ2-1, is as follows: GAGVSQTPSNKVTEKGKYVELRCDPISGHTALYWYRQSLGQGPEFLIYFQGTGAADDSGLPNDRFFAVRPEGSVSTLKIQRTERGDSAVYLCASSPQAGSSYNEQFFGPGTRLTVL.